A selection of T cell receptor beta chains follows, all from one sample in a study of T cell changes during pregnancy in multiple sclerosis. Libraries were prepared by immunoSEQ multiplex PCR; TCRdb keeps only in-frame clonotypes and omits some of them. The table lists approximately 54,000 clones, more than 90% of them singletons. Sequencing was performed on peripheral blood, taken after pregnancy. The receptors stem from a female donor in good health, enrolled as a control in a pregnancy study. Both conserved end residues are part of each CDR3. A D gene is named only where the DNA matches it firmly. The size field is filled for only some rows; it gives once, few, many or a size class.

size	V	J	length	D	DNA	CDR3
.	TRBV7-9	TRBJ1-5	15	.	TGTGCCAGCAGCTTGAACGCGGGAAGGGGTCAGCCCCAGCATTTT	CASSLNAGRGQPQHF
.	TRBV9	TRBJ2-5	17	TRBD1	TGTGCCAGCAGCGTGGGGCTTAGGGACAGGGGGAAGGAGACCCAGTACTTC	CASSVGLRDRGKETQYF
.	TRBV5-8	TRBJ1-3	14	.	TGTGCCAGCAGCGTTGGGGCCCTTGGGTACACCATATATTTT	CASSVGALGYTIYF
.	TRBV18	TRBJ2-1	16	TRBD2	TGCGCCAGCTCAACACTAGCGGGGGGGCAACACAATGAGCAGTTCTTC	CASSTLAGGQHNEQFF
.	TRBV27	TRBJ2-3	15	TRBD1	TGTGCCAGCAGTTCTTGGACAGGAAGCACAGATACGCAGTATTTT	CASSSWTGSTDTQYF
.	TRBV6-6	TRBJ2-7	14	TRBD1	TGTGCCAGCAGTTATGACAGGGCTTCTTACGAGCAGTACTTC	CASSYDRASYEQYF
once	TRBV18	TRBJ1-1	17	.	TGTGCCAGCTCACTTCTCTCCGTAGGGGATTTTGGCACTGAAGCTTTCTTT	CASSLLSVGDFGTEAFF
.	TRBV19	TRBJ1-1	15	.	TGTGCCAGTAGTATAGACAGGCTCATGAACACTGAAGCTTTCTTT	CASSIDRLMNTEAFF
.	TRBV11-3	TRBJ2-1	14	TRBD1	TGTGCCAGCAGTCCGAGGACAGGCTACAATGAGCAGTTCTTC	CASSPRTGYNEQFF
.	TRBV28	TRBJ2-4	15	TRBD1	TGTGCCAGCAGTTTGAAGGGACAGGGGACAAACATTCAGTACTTC	CASSLKGQGTNIQYF
.	TRBV28	TRBJ1-2	13	.	TGTGCCAGCAGTTACGGGTTTGCCTATGGCTACACCTTC	CASSYGFAYGYTF
.	TRBV15	TRBJ2-3	17	TRBD2	TGTGCCACCAGCAGAGATCAACGGAAACTAGCGCACGATACGCAGTATTTT	CATSRDQRKLAHDTQYF
.	TRBV5-1	TRBJ1-4	18	TRBD1	TGCGCCAGCAGCTTGGCAGCGACAGGGGGCTTAACTAATGAAAAACTGTTTTTT	CASSLAATGGLTNEKLFF
.	TRBV7-2	TRBJ2-1	14	.	TGTGCCAGCAACCCCCTAGGAACGGAAGGCGTGCAGTTCTTC	CASNPLGTEGVQFF
.	TRBV19	TRBJ2-4	15	TRBD1	TGTGCCAGTAGTCCTCTCCGGGACAGGGGGGACATTCAGTACTTC	CASSPLRDRGDIQYF
.	TRBV6-5	TRBJ1-2	15	.	TGTGCCAGCAGTTACTCACTGTGGGGGCCCGATGGCTACACCTTC	CASSYSLWGPDGYTF
.	TRBV12-5	TRBJ2-2	14	.	TGTGCTAGTGGTGGCAGTCCGAACACCGGGGAGCTGTTTTTT	CASGGSPNTGELFF
once	TRBV7-6	TRBJ1-1	15	TRBD1	TGTGCCAGCAGCTTAGTGGGACAGGGAACCACTGAAGCTTTCTTT	CASSLVGQGTTEAFF
.	TRBV6-4	TRBJ2-1	14	TRBD2	TGTGCCAGCAGTGAGCGGGGGGAATACAATGAGCAGTTCTTC	CASSERGEYNEQFF
once	TRBV7-6	TRBJ2-7	18	.	TGTGCCAGCAGCTTGGACTTCCCTTCCGGGGCAGGGGCCTACGAGCAGTACTTC	CASSLDFPSGAGAYEQYF
.	TRBV6-6	TRBJ1-1	15	.	TGTGCCAGCACCGTACCAGGGACACAGAACACTGAAGCTTTCTTT	CASTVPGTQNTEAFF
.	TRBV29-1	TRBJ2-7	13	.	TGCAGCGTCAGGGGTCGCGTCTCCTACGAGCAGTACTTC	CSVRGRVSYEQYF
.	TRBV7-6	TRBJ2-1	19	TRBD2	TGTGCCAGCAGCCCAGAGACTAGCGGGAGGCCACTCGGAAGCTATGAGCAGTTCTTC	CASSPETSGRPLGSYEQFF
.	TRBV28	TRBJ1-4	15	TRBD1	TGTGCCAGCAGTTTCCGCGGACAGGGGGATGAAAAACTGTTTTTT	CASSFRGQGDEKLFF